This T cell receptor (beta chain) was captured by sequencing in a study of chronic HIV infection and antiretroviral therapy. CDR1 is MDHEN, CDR2 SYDVKM, per germline. This CDR3 region has 11 residues. V was pared by 1 base and J by 5 bases, with 3 bases between. One entry per CDR3 protein results from TCRdb running MiXCR on the 5' RACE reads. The table includes about 38,000 distinct CDR3 sequences, roughly 7.6% detected once. The J gene is TRBJ2-7, the V gene TRBV28; D is unresolved. The source is an adult who had HIV and had not received antiretroviral therapy, or was an uninfected healthy control (not recorded which). The sample was peripheral blood. The CDR3 nucleotides are TGTGCCAGCAGTTTATATCACGAGCAGTACTTC. Amino acid sequence: CASSLYHEQYF. Full variable domain (remainder filled in from reference TRBV28 and TRBJ2-7): DVKVTQSSRYLVKRTGEKVFLECVQDMDHENMFWYRQDPGLGLRLIYFSYDVKMKEKGDIPEGYSVSREKKERFSLILESASTNQTSMYLCASSLYHEQYFGPGTRLTVT.